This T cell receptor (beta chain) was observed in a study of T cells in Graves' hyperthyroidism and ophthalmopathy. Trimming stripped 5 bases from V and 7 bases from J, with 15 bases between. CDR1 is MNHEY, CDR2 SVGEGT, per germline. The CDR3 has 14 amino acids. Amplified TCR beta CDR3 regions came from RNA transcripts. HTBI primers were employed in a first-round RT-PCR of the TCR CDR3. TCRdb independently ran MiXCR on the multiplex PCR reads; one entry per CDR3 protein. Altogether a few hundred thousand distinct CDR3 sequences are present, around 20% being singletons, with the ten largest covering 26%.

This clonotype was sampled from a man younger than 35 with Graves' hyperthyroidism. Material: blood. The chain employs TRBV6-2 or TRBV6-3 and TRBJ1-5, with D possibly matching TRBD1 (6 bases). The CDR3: CASSNGGARQPQHF. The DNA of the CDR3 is TGTGCCAGCAGTAACGGGGGGGCTAGACAGCCCCAGCATTTT.